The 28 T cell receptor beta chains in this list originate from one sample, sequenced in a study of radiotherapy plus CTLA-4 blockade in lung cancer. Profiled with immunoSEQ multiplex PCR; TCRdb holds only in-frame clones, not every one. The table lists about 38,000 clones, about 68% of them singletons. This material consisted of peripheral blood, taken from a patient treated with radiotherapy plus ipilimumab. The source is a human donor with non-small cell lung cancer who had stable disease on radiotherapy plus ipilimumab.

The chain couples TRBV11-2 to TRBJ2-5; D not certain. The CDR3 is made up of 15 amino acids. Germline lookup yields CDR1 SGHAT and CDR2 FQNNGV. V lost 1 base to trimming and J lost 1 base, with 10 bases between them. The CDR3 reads CASSLGRLSQETQYF. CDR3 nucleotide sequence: TGTGCCAGCAGCTTAGGCCGACTGTCCCAAGAGACCCAGTACTTC.

The CDR3: CASSEGMGQPQHF. Here the CDR3 DNA reads TGTGCCAGTAGCGAGGGAATGGGTCAGCCCCAGCATTTT. The chain couples TRBV19 to TRBJ1-5; no firm D call. V was trimmed by 6 bases and J by 6 bases, leaving 12 bases between them. This CDR3 region has 13 residues. Germline V gives CDR1 LNHDA, CDR2 SQIVND (reference sequence).

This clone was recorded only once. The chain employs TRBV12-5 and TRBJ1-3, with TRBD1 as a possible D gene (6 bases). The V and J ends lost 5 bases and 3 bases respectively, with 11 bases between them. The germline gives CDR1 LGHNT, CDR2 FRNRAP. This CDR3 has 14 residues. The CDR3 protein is CASGLQGYGNTIYF. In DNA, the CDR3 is TGTGCTAGTGGTCTACAGGGTTATGGAAACACCATATATTTT.

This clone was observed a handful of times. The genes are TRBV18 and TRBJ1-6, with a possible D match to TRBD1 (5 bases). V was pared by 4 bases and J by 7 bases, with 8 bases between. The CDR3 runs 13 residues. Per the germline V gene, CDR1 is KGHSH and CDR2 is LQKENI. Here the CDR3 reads CASSRGWNSPLHF. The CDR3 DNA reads TGTGCCAGCTCACGGGGCTGGAATTCACCCCTCCACTTT.

Here the CDR3 DNA reads TGTGCCAGCGTGGACACGAACTATGGCTACACCTTC. Translating gives CASVDTNYGYTF. The rearrangement joins TRBV28 to TRBJ1-2; D might be TRBD1 (5 bases). With 8 bases removed from V and 2 bases from J, the gap between germline ends came to 9 bases. This CDR3 spans 12 amino acids. Per the germline V gene, CDR1 is MDHEN and CDR2 is SYDVKM.

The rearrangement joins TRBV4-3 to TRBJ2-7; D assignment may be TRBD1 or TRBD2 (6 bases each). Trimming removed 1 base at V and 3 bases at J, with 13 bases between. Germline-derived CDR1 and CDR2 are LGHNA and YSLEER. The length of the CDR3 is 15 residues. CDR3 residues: CASSQGIRGDYEQYF. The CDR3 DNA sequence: TGCGCCAGCAGCCAAGGAATAAGGGGGGACTACGAGCAGTACTTC.

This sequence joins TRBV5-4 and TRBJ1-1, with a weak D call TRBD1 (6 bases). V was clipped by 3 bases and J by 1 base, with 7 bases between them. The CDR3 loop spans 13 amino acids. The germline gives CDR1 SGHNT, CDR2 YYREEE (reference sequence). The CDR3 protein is CASSWTENTEAFF. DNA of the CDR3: TGTGCCAGCAGCTGGACAGAGAACACTGAAGCTTTCTTT.

The CDR3 loop reads CASSVTQNYGYTF. The CDR3 DNA reads as TGTGCCAGCTCCGTGACACAGAACTATGGCTACACCTTC. J is TRBJ1-2 and V is TRBV6-5; D unresolved. The germline V gene has CDR1 MNHEY and CDR2 SVGAGI. The CDR3 runs to 13 residues. V was clipped by 8 bases and J by 2 bases, with 12 bases between them.

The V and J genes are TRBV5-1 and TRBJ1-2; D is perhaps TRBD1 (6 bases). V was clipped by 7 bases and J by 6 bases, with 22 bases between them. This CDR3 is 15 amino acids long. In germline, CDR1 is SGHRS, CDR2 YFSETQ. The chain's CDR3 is CASFPLPGVVHGYTF. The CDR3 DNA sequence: TGCGCCAGCTTTCCGCTACCAGGGGTTGTTCATGGCTACACCTTC.

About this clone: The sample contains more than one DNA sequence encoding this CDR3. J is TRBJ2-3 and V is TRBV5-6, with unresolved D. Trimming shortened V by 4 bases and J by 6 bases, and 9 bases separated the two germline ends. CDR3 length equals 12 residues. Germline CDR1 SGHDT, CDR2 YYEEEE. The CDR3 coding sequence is TGTGCCAGCAGCCGAGAAGCTGATACGCAGTATTTT. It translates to CASSREADTQYF. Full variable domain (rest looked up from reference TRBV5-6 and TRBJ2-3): DAGVTQSPTHLIKTRGQQVTLRCSPKSGHDTVSWYQQALGQGPQFIFQYYEEEERQRGNFPDRFSGHQFPNYSSELNVNALLLGDSALYLCASSREADTQYFGPGTRLTVL.

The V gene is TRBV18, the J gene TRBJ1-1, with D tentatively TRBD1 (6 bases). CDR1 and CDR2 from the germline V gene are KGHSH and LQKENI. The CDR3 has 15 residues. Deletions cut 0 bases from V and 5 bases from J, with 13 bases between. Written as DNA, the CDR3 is TGTGCCAGCTCACCACCGAGTCAAGGGGGAACTGAAGCTTTCTTT. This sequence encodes CASSPPSQGGTEAFF.

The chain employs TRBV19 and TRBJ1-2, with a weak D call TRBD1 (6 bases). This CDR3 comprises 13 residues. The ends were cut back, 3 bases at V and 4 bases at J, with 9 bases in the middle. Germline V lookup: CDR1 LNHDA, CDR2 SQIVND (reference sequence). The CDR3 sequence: CASSINRAYGYTF. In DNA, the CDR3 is TGTGCCAGTAGTATTAACAGGGCCTATGGCTACACCTTC.

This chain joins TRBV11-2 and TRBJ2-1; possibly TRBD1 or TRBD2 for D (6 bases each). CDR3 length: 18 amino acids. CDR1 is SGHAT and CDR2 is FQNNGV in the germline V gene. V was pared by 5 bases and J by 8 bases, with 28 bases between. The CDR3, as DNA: TGTGCCAGCAGCCCAAGCATTTGGAGGGGGAAGGTTTTTGATGAGCAGTTCTTC. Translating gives CASSPSIWRGKVFDEQFF. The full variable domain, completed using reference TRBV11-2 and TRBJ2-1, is EAGVAQSPRYKIIEKRQSVAFWCNPISGHATLYWYQQILGQGPKLLIQFQNNGVVDDSQLPKDRFSAERLKGVDSTLKIQPAKLEDSAVYLCASSPSIWRGKVFDEQFFGPGTRLTVL.

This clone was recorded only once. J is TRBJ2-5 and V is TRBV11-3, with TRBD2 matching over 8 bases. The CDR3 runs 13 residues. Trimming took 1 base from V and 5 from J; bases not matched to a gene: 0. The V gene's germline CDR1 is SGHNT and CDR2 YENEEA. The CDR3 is CASSLGLAETQYF. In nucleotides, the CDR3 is TGTGCCAGCAGCTTAGGACTAGCGGAGACCCAGTACTTC.

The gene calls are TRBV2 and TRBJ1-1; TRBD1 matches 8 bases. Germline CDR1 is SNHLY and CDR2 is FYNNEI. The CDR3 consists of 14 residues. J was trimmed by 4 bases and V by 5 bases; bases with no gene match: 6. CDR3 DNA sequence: TGTGCCAGCAGTACAGGGGGTAGGGGCACTGAAGCTTTCTTT. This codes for CASSTGGRGTEAFF.

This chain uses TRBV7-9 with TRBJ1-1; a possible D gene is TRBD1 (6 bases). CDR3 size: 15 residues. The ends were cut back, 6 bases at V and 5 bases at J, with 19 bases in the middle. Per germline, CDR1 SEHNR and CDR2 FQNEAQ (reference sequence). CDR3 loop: CASRTWGQGLTEAFF. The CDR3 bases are TGTGCCAGCAGGACGTGGGGGCAGGGATTAACTGAAGCTTTCTTT. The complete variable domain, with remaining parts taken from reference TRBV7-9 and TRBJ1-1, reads DTGVSQNPRHKITKRGQNVTFRCDPISEHNRLYWYRQTLGQGPEFLTYFQNEAQLEKSRLLSDRFSAERPKGSFSTLEIQRTEQGDSAMYLCASRTWGQGLTEAFFGQGTRLTVV.

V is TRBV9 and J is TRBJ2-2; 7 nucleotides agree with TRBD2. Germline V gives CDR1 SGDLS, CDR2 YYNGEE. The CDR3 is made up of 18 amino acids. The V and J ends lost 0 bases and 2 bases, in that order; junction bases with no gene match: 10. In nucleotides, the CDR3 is TGTGCCAGCAGCGTAGGGGTTGGGGGACTACGAAACACCGGGGAGCTGTTTTTT. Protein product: CASSVGVGGLRNTGELFF.

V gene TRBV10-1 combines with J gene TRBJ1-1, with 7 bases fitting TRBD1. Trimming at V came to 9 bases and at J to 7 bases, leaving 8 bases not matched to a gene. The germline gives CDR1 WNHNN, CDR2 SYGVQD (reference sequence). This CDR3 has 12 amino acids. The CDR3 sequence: CASRQGTGEAFF. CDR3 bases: TGCGCCAGTAGACAGGGAACGGGTGAAGCTTTCTTT.

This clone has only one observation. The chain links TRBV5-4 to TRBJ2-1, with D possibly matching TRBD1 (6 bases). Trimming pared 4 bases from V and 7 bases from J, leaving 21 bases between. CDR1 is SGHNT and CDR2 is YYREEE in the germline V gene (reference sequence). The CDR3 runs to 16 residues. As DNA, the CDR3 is TGTGCCAGCAGCCCAATCACCAGGGGAGTAGGGAATGAGCAGTTCTTC. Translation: CASSPITRGVGNEQFF.

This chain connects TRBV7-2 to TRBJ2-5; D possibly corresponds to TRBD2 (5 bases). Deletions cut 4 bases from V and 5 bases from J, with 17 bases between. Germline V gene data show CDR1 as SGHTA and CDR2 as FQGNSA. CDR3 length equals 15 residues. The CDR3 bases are TGTGCCAGCAGCTCAGGACGAGTGCTAGCTGAGACCCAGTACTTC. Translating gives CASSSGRVLAETQYF.

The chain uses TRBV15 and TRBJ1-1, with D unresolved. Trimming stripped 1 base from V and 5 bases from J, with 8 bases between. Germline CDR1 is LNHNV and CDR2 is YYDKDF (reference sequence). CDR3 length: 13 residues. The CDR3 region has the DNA TGTGCCACCAGCAGAGCCGAGGGAACTGAAGCTTTCTTT. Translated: CATSRAEGTEAFF.

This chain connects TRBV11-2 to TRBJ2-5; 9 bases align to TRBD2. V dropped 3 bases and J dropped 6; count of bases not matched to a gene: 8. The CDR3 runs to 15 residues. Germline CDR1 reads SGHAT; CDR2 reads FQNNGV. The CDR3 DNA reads TGTGCCAGCAGCTTTTTTTTAAGCGGGAGGCAGACCCAGTACTTC. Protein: CASSFFLSGRQTQYF.

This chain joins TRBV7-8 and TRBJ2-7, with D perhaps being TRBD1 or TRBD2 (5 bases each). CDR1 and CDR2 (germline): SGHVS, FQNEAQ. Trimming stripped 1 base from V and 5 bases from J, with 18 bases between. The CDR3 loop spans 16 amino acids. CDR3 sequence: CASSLEKGTLDDEQYF. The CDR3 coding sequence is TGTGCCAGCAGCTTAGAAAAGGGGACCCTGGACGACGAGCAGTACTTC.

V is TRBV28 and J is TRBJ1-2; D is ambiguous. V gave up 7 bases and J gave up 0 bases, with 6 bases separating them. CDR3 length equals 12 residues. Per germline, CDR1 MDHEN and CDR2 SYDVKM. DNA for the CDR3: TGTGCCAGCATGGAGGCTAACTATGGCTACACCTTC. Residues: CASMEANYGYTF.

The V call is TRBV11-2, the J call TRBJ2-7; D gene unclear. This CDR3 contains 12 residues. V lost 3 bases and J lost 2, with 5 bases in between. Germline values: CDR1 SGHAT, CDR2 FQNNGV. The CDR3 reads CASSFGTYEQYV. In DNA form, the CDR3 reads TGTGCCAGCAGCTTCGGAACCTACGAGCAGTACGTC.

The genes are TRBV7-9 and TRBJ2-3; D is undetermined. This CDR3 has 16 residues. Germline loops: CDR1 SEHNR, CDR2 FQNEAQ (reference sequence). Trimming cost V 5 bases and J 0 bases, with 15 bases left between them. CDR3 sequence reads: CASSDRSISSTDTQYF. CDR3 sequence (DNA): TGTGCCAGCAGCGACCGTAGCATCTCTAGCACAGATACGCAGTATTTT.

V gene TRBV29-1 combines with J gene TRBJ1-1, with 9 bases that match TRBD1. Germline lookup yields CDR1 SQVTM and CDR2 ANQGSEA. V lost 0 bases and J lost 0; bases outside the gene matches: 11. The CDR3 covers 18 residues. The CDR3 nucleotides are TGCAGCGTTGAAGATTGGGGACAGGGCCCCTTTATGAACACTGAAGCTTTCTTT. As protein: CSVEDWGQGPFMNTEAFF.

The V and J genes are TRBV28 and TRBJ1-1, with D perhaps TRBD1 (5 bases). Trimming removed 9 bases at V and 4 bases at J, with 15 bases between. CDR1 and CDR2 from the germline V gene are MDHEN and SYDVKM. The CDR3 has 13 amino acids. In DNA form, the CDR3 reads TGTGCCAGTACAGGACGTGCAGGCACTGAAGCTTTCTTT. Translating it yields CASTGRAGTEAFF.